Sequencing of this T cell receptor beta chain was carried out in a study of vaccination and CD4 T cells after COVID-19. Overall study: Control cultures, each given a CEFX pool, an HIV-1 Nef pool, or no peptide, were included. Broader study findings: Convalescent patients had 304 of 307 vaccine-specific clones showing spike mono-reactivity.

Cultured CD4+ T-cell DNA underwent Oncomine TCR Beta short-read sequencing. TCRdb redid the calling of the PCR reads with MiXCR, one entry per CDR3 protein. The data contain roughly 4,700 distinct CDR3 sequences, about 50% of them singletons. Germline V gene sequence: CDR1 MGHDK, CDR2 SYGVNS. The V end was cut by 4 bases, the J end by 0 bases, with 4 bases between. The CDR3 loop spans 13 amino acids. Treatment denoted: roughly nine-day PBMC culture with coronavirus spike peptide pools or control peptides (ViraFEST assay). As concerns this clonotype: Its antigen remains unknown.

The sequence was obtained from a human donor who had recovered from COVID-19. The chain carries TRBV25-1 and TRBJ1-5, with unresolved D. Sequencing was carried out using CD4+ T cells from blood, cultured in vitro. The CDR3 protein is CASSGVSNQPQHF. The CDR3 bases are TGTGCCAGCAGTGGGGTTAGCAATCAGCCCCAGCATTTT. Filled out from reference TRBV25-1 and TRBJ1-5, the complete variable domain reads EADIYQTPRYLVIGTGKKITLECSQTMGHDKMYWYQQDPGMELHLIHYSYGVNSTEKGDLSSESTVSRIRTEHFPLTLESARPSHTSQYLCASSGVSNQPQHFGDGTRLSIL.